The 5 T cell receptor beta chains below were found in one sample sequenced in a study of cytomegalovirus exposure and HLA in healthy donors. PCR primers comprised 60 Vbeta and 13 Jbeta primers. Assay: immunoSEQ multiplex PCR; the TCRdb copy retains only in-frame clones and omits some. The sample has over 65,000 clones; roughly 74% are singletons. Specimen: PBMCs. These receptors all stem from a man in his forties or fifties in good health and CMV-seronegative.

The chain employs TRBV5-1 and TRBJ2-7; a possible D gene is TRBD1 (5 bases). CDR1 SGHRS and CDR2 YFSETQ come from the germline V gene. CDR3 length: 14 amino acids. V gave up 2 bases and J gave up 4 bases, with 13 bases separating them. Here the CDR3 DNA reads TGCGCCAGCAGCTTCCAGGGTCCCCCTTACGAGCAGTACTTC. It translates to CASSFQGPPYEQYF.

The rearrangement links TRBV30 to TRBJ2-1, with D possibly TRBD1 on 6 matching bases. CDR1 and CDR2 from the germline V gene are GTSNPN and SVGIG (reference sequence). This CDR3 comprises 13 residues. Deletions cut 8 bases from V and 4 bases from J, with 15 bases between. CDR3 protein: CALSWGLYNEQFF. As DNA, the CDR3 is TGTGCCCTCAGTTGGGGGCTATACAATGAGCAGTTCTTC.

The J gene is TRBJ2-5, the V gene TRBV4-1; 8 bases match TRBD1. Germline V CDR1 and CDR2: MGHRA, YSYEKL. V gave up 6 bases and J gave up 4 bases; unmatched junction bases: 10. CDR3 length: 15 residues. As DNA, the CDR3 is TGCGCCAGCAGTACCACCAGGGGGCTCGGAGAGACCCAGTACTTC. It codes for CASSTTRGLGETQYF.

The rearrangement joins TRBV5-8 to TRBJ2-7; 9 positions match TRBD1. V trimming: 0 bases; J trimming: 3 bases; junction bases outside the gene matches: 4. There are 15 residues in the CDR3. Germline CDR1 reads SGHTS; CDR2 reads YDEGEE. In DNA form, the CDR3 reads TGTGCCAGCAGCTTGGACAGGGGGCCAGTCTACGAGCAGTACTTC. The encoded protein is CASSLDRGPVYEQYF.

The chain combines TRBV2 with TRBJ2-1; 7 nucleotides align to TRBD1. Germline assignment: CDR1 SNHLY and CDR2 FYNNEI. Losses at the gene ends were 2 bases for V and 4 bases for J; bases not matched to a gene: 5. The length of the CDR3 is 15 residues. The CDR3 reads CASSERDSKYNEQFF. Written as DNA, the CDR3 is TGTGCCAGCAGTGAAAGGGACAGTAAGTACAATGAGCAGTTCTTC.